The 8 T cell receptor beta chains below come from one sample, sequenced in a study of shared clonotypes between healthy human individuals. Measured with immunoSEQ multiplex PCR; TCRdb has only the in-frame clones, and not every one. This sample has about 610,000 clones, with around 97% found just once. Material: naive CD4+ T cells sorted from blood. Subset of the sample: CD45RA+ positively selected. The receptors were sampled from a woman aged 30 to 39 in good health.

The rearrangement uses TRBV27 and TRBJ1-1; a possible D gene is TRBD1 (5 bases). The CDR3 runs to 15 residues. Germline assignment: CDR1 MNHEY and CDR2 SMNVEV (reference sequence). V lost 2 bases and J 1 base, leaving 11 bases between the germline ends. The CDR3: CASSLRAGPNTEAFF. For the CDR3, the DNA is TGTGCCAGCAGTTTACGTGCGGGACCGAACACTGAAGCTTTCTTT.

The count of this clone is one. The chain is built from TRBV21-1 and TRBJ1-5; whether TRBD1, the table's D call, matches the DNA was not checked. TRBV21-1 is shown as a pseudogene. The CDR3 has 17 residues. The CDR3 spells CASSPERLVGAEQPQHF. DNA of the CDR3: TGTGCCAGCAGCCCGGAGCGCCTGGTGGGGGCAGAGCAGCCCCAGCATTTT.

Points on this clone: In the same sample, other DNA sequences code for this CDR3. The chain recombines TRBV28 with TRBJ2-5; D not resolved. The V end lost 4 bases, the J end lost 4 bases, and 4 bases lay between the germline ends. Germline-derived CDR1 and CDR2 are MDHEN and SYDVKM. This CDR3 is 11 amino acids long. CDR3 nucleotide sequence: TGTGCCAGCAGTTCTAGAGAGACCCAGTACTTC. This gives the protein CASSSRETQYF.

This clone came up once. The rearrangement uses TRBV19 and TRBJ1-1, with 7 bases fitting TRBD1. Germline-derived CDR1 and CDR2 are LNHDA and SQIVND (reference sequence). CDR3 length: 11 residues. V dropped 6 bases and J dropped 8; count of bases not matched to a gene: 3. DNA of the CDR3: TGTGCCAGTAGACGACAGGGAGAAGCTTTCTTT. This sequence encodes CASRRQGEAFF.

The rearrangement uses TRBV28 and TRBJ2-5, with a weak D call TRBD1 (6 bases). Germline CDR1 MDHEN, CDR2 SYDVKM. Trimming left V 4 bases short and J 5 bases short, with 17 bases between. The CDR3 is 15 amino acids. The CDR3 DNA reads TGTGCCAGCAGTTCTCCTCCAGGGGTTGGGGAGACCCAGTACTTC. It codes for CASSSPPGVGETQYF.

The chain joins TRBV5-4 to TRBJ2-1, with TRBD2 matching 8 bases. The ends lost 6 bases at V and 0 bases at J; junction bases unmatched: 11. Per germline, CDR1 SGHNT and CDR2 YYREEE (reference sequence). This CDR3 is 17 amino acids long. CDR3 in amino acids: CASTPGVAGSSYNEQFF. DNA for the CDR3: TGTGCCAGCACCCCCGGGGTAGCGGGATCCTCCTACAATGAGCAGTTCTTC.

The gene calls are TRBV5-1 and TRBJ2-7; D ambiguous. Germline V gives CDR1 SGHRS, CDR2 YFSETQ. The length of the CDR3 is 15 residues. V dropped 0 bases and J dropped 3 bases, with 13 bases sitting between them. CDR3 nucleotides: TGCGCCAGCAGCTTGGCATCATGGGTACGCTACGAGCAGTACTTC. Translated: CASSLASWVRYEQYF.

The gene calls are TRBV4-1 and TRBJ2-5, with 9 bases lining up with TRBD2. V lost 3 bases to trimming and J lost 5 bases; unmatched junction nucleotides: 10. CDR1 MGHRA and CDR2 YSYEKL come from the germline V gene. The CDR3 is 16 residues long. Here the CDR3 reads CASSQNGGTSWETQYF. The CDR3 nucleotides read TGCGCCAGCAGCCAGAACGGTGGGACTAGCTGGGAGACCCAGTACTTC.